Each of the 7 T cell receptor beta chains below was sequenced from the same sample in a study of cytomegalovirus exposure and HLA in healthy donors. The PCR employed 60 Vbeta primers together with 13 Jbeta primers. Assay used: immunoSEQ multiplex PCR; TCRdb lists only in-frame clones, some missing. The sample consists of 45,000 to 75,000 clones, approximately 70% of them appearing once. The sample comprised PBMCs. The receptors originated from a woman aged 60-70 years in good health and CMV-seropositive.

As to this clone: Other DNA sequences of this sample code for an identical CDR3. V is TRBV7-2 and J is TRBJ1-1; the match to TRBD1 covers 7 bases. This CDR3 has 15 residues. With V trimmed by 2 bases and J by 1 base, 4 bases remained unmatched. Germline V lookup: CDR1 SGHTA, CDR2 FQGNSA. The CDR3 protein is CASSLRTGGNTEAFF. CDR3 DNA sequence: TGTGCCAGCAGCTTAAGGACAGGCGGGAACACTGAAGCTTTCTTT.

The rearrangement joins TRBV7-2 to TRBJ1-2; D unclear. V was clipped by 1 base and J by 4 bases, with 7 bases between them. The CDR3 contains 13 residues. The germline CDR1 and CDR2 sequences are SGHTA and FQGNSA. Written as DNA, the CDR3 is TGTGCCAGCAGCTTAGGCGCGGGCTATGGCTACACCTTC. Translation gives CASSLGAGYGYTF.

CDR3 loop: CASTGQGGSYEQYF. The CDR3 DNA follows: TGTGCCAGCACCGGACAGGGAGGTAGCTACGAGCAGTACTTC. The chain is built from TRBV21-1 and TRBJ2-7; the table calls TRBD1, which could not be checked here. TRBV21-1 is shown as a pseudogene. This CDR3 has 14 amino acids.

V is TRBV2 and J is TRBJ1-3; 8 nucleotides agree with TRBD1. The CDR3 sequence is 14 residues long. Germline V lookup: CDR1 SNHLY, CDR2 FYNNEI. J gave up 3 bases and V 5 bases, and 3 bases lay outside the gene matches. CDR3 protein: CASSRQGRGNTIYF. DNA for the CDR3: TGTGCCAGCAGTCGACAGGGGCGTGGAAACACCATATATTTT.

The V gene is TRBV7-2, the J gene TRBJ1-1; the D is unclear. Trimming left V 3 bases short and J 5 bases short, with 7 bases between. The CDR3 is 12 residues long. CDR1 is SGHTA and CDR2 is FQGNSA in the germline V gene. The CDR3 DNA is TGTGCCAGCAGCTTTCGGGAGACTGAAGCTTTCTTT. Protein sequence: CASSFRETEAFF.

The chain links TRBV6-1 to TRBJ2-3; 9 positions agree with TRBD2. This CDR3 has 15 residues. The V gene's germline CDR1 is MNHNS and CDR2 SASEGT. V shed 6 bases, J shed 7 bases, and the junction held 11 bases outside the gene matches. As DNA, the CDR3 is TGTGCCAGCAGGACTGCGGGGGGGGGCGGAAATACGCAGTATTTT. This codes for CASRTAGGGGNTQYF.

V is TRBV30 and J is TRBJ1-6; a possible D gene is TRBD1 (6 bases). CDR3 length: 13 residues. Trimming stripped 0 bases from V and 7 bases from J, with 7 bases between. Per the germline V gene, CDR1 is GTSNPN and CDR2 is SVGIG (reference sequence). The CDR3 nucleotides read TGTGCCTGGAGTGTAGGGGGAAATTCACCCCTCCACTTT. Protein sequence: CAWSVGGNSPLHF.